One sample yielded the 28 T cell receptor beta chains listed below, sequenced in a study of OX40 agonist ivuxolimab in advanced cancers. The assay was immunoSEQ multiplex PCR, and TCRdb's table has in-frame clones only and misses some. Seen here are tens of thousands of clones, 80% to 95% observed once, and the top ten hold roughly 6.9%. The sequences come from CD4+ or CD8+ T cells sorted from blood, collected in a trial of the OX40 agonist ivuxolimab. All receptors derive from an adult with an advanced solid tumor such as melanoma, head and neck, liver or kidney cancer.

The chain uses TRBV5-4 and TRBJ2-3; no firm D call. Trimming removed 4 bases at V and 6 bases at J, with 18 bases between. The CDR3 runs 15 residues. Germline V gene sequence: CDR1 SGHNT, CDR2 YYREEE (reference sequence). DNA of the CDR3: TGTGCCAGCAGCGGATCGGCCCACCCAGTGGATACGCAGTATTTT. Residues: CASSGSAHPVDTQYF.

This rearrangement joins TRBV10-3 to TRBJ2-1, with TRBD2 matching over 7 bases. Trimming at V came to 7 bases and at J to 6 bases, leaving 6 bases not matched to a gene. This CDR3 contains 13 residues. Germline V gene sequence: CDR1 ENHRY, CDR2 SYGVKD. CDR3 protein: CAITAREGNEQFF. CDR3 sequence (DNA): TGTGCCATCACGGCCAGGGAGGGCAATGAGCAGTTCTTC.

This chain uses TRBV11-2 with TRBJ1-2, with 7 bases that match TRBD1. The CDR3 contains 14 residues. Germline V gives CDR1 SGHAT, CDR2 FQNNGV. V shed 1 base and J 6 bases; nucleotides not matched to a gene: 5. The CDR3 bases are TGTGCCAGCAGCTTAGCAAAACAGGGGCATGGCTACACCTTC. This translates into CASSLAKQGHGYTF.

This rearrangement joins TRBV6-1 to TRBJ2-7; the match to TRBD2 covers 10 bases. J lost 2 bases, V lost 8 bases, and 6 bases had no gene match. This CDR3 spans 14 amino acids. Per the germline V gene, CDR1 is MNHNS and CDR2 is SASEGT. The CDR3: CASGRTSGAYEQYF. The CDR3 coding sequence is TGTGCCAGCGGAAGGACTAGCGGTGCCTACGAGCAGTACTTC.

This clone was seen a single time. The chain is built from TRBV23-1 and TRBJ2-1; D is ambiguous. TRBV23-1 belongs to the ORF category, with a function that is uncertain. Trimming took off 3 bases at V and 5 bases at J, with 8 bases between the two ends. This CDR3 is built from 13 residues. In nucleotides, the CDR3 is TGCGCCAGCAGTCATTCACTCCACAATGAGCAGTTCTTC. It specifies CASSHSLHNEQFF.

V is TRBV9 and J is TRBJ2-5, with D perhaps matching TRBD2 (5 bases). The germline gives CDR1 SGDLS, CDR2 YYNGEE. With 4 bases removed from V and 3 bases from J, the gap between germline ends came to 10 bases. This CDR3 comprises 13 residues. CDR3 coding DNA: TGTGCCAGCAGCCCCGGACTGGAAGAGACCCAGTACTTC. It specifies CASSPGLEETQYF.

The V gene is TRBV4-1, the J gene TRBJ2-7; 7 nucleotides agree with TRBD2. The CDR3 totals 15 residues. The germline V gene has CDR1 MGHRA and CDR2 YSYEKL. V trimming: 0 bases; J trimming: 4 bases; junction bases outside the gene matches: 6. The DNA for the CDR3 is TGCGCCAGCAGCCAAGAGACCGGGAGGTCTTACGAGCAGTACTTC. Protein: CASSQETGRSYEQYF.

V and J are TRBV10-1 and TRBJ2-6; no reliable D call. From germline, CDR1 is WNHNN and CDR2 SYGVQD (reference sequence). This CDR3 has 14 residues. Trimming shortened V by 11 bases and J by 0 bases, and 11 bases separated the two germline ends. CDR3 protein: CASRLDSGANVLTF. In DNA, the CDR3 is TGCGCCTCCAGACTGGACTCTGGGGCCAACGTCCTGACTTTC.

V and J are TRBV5-1 and TRBJ2-7; 9 bases align to TRBD1. Germline V lookup: CDR1 SGHRS, CDR2 YFSETQ. This CDR3 region has 14 residues. The V gene end was trimmed by 4 bases and the J gene end by 2 bases; junction bases not matched to a gene: 4. This chain's CDR3 is CASSRGQGAYEQYF. Here the CDR3 DNA reads TGCGCCAGCAGCAGGGGACAGGGTGCCTACGAGCAGTACTTC.

The V and J genes are TRBV4-1 and TRBJ2-6; D may be TRBD1 (5 bases). V lost 2 bases and J lost 0, with 14 bases in between. The CDR3 totals 18 residues. CDR1 and CDR2 (germline): MGHRA, YSYEKL. CDR3 DNA sequence: TGCGCCAGCAGCCAACCGACAGAAATACACTCTGGGGCCAACGTCCTGACTTTC. Translation: CASSQPTEIHSGANVLTF.

This rearrangement joins TRBV4-2 to TRBJ2-2; the match to TRBD2 covers 9 bases. V lost 1 base and J lost 6; bases outside the gene matches: 3. The CDR3 consists of 15 residues. Germline CDR1 reads LGHNA; CDR2 reads YNFKEQ. CDR3 protein: CASSQGLAASGELFF. In DNA, the CDR3 is TGTGCCAGCAGCCAAGGACTAGCGGCTTCCGGGGAGCTGTTTTTT.

The V gene is TRBV7-2, the J gene TRBJ2-2, with D perhaps assigned TRBD1 or TRBD2 (5 bases each). V was clipped by 4 bases and J by 7 bases, with 16 bases between them. In germline, CDR1 is SGHTA, CDR2 FQGNSA. The CDR3 is 15 residues long. The CDR3 protein is CASSSGPVAGGELFF. CDR3 DNA sequence: TGTGCCAGCAGCTCAGGGCCGGTCGCGGGCGGGGAGCTGTTTTTT. The full variable domain, rest sourced from reference TRBV7-2 and TRBJ2-2, is GAGVSQSPSNKVTEKGKDVELRCDPISGHTALYWYRQSLGQGLEFLIYFQGNSAPDKSGLPSDRFSAERTGGSVSTLTIQRTQQEDSAVYLCASSSGPVAGGELFFGEGSRLTVL.

The chain links TRBV19 to TRBJ1-1, with D tentatively TRBD1 (5 bases). Per the germline V gene, CDR1 is LNHDA and CDR2 is SQIVND (reference sequence). V gave up 4 bases and J gave up 6 bases, with 15 bases separating them. This CDR3 region has 14 residues. The chain's CDR3 is CASSSRGEGAEAFF. DNA for the CDR3: TGTGCCAGTAGTAGCCGGGGGGAGGGTGCTGAAGCTTTCTTT. Supplemented by reference TRBV19 and TRBJ1-1, the full variable domain reads DGGITQSPKYLFRKEGQNVTLSCEQNLNHDAMYWYRQDPGQGLRLIYYSQIVNDFQKGDIAEGYSVSREKKESFPLTVTSAQKNPTAFYLCASSSRGEGAEAFFGQGTRLTVV.

The chain combines TRBV5-1 with TRBJ2-1; unclear D gene. The V end lost 0 bases, the J end lost 7 bases, and 5 bases lay between the germline ends. Germline-derived CDR1 and CDR2 are SGHRS and YFSETQ. The CDR3 is 12 residues long. This CDR3 reads CASSLEGNEQFF. The CDR3 DNA sequence: TGCGCCAGCAGCTTGGAAGGGAATGAGCAGTTCTTC.

The gene calls are TRBV10-2 and TRBJ1-1; D is possibly TRBD1 (6 bases). V was shortened by 8 bases and J by 0 bases, with 10 bases between the two germline ends. The CDR3 spans 13 residues. The germline gives CDR1 WSHSY, CDR2 SAAADI. In DNA, the CDR3 is TGCGCCAGCGTCGGGACATTGAACACTGAAGCTTTCTTT. The encoded protein is CASVGTLNTEAFF.

This chain uses TRBV2 with TRBJ2-2; 7 positions agree with TRBD2. J lost 6 bases, V lost 7 bases, and 8 bases had no gene match. CDR1 and CDR2 from the germline V gene are SNHLY and FYNNEI. CDR3 length: 14 residues. The CDR3 loop is CASKSRLAAGELFF. The CDR3 coding sequence is TGTGCCAGCAAATCTCGGCTAGCGGCCGGGGAGCTGTTTTTT. Full variable domain (outside the CDR3, taken from reference TRBV2 and TRBJ2-2): EPEVTQTPSHQVTQMGQEVILRCVPISNHLYFYWYRQILGQKVEFLVSFYNNEISEKSEIFDDQFSVERPDGSNFTLKIRSTKLEDSAMYFCASKSRLAAGELFFGEGSRLTVL.

This rearrangement joins TRBV5-8 to TRBJ1-5; D gene uncertain. Germline-derived CDR1 and CDR2 are SGHTS and YDEGEE. The CDR3 totals 14 residues. V was cut by 1 base and J by 9 bases, with 14 bases left in between. CDR3 region: CASSLLGSLGPQHF. The CDR3 nucleotides read TGTGCCAGCAGCTTGTTGGGGTCATTAGGGCCCCAGCATTTT.

CDR3 nucleotide sequence: TGTGCCAGCAGCTTCAGACAGCCTAATGAAAAACTGTTTTTT. Translating gives CASSFRQPNEKLFF. This chain links TRBV7-6 with TRBJ1-4; weak D call: TRBD1 (5 bases). Germline CDR1 reads SGHVS; CDR2 reads FNYEAQ. The CDR3 is 14 amino acids. V gave up 3 bases and J gave up 3 bases, with 8 bases separating them.

The rearrangement links TRBV15 to TRBJ2-3, with a tentative D call TRBD2 (7 bases). The V gene lost 0 bases and the J gene lost 3 bases, with 16 bases spanning the gap. Germline CDR1 is LNHNV and CDR2 is YYDKDF (reference sequence). There are 17 residues in the CDR3. The CDR3 DNA follows: TGTGCCACCAGCAGAGATAGGGGGAGGGGATGGACAGATACGCAGTATTTT. It specifies CATSRDRGRGWTDTQYF. Filled out from reference TRBV15 and TRBJ2-3, the complete variable domain reads DAMVIQNPRYQVTQFGKPVTLSCSQTLNHNVMYWYQQKSSQAPKLLFHYYDKDFNNEADTPDNFQSRRPNTSFCFLDIRSPGLGDTAMYLCATSRDRGRGWTDTQYFGPGTRLTVL.

The chain couples TRBV5-4 to TRBJ1-1, with a possible D match to TRBD1 (6 bases). Per the germline V gene, CDR1 is SGHNT and CDR2 is YYREEE (reference sequence). V lost 3 bases to trimming and J lost 0 bases, with 12 bases between them. The CDR3 has 15 amino acids. The CDR3 sequence is CASSSARGVNTEAFF. Here the CDR3 DNA reads TGTGCCAGCAGCTCGGCGAGGGGGGTGAACACTGAAGCTTTCTTT.

This clone was picked up a small number of times. V gene TRBV5-1 combines with J gene TRBJ2-7, with unresolved D. The CDR3 length is 11 residues. Germline CDR1 reads SGHRS; CDR2 reads YFSETQ. Trimming shortened V by 5 bases and J by 5 bases, and 8 bases separated the two germline ends. The chain's CDR3 is CASRTGNEQYF. The CDR3 DNA is TGCGCCAGCAGAACCGGTAACGAGCAGTACTTC.

V gene TRBV7-9 combines with J gene TRBJ1-5, with 8 nucleotides matching TRBD1. The CDR3 runs 15 residues. With V trimmed by 5 bases and J by 5 bases, 8 bases remained unmatched. The germline V gene has CDR1 SEHNR and CDR2 FQNEAQ (reference sequence). This chain's CDR3 is CASSPGTGWDQPQHF. The CDR3 nucleotides are TGTGCCAGCAGCCCCGGGACAGGTTGGGATCAGCCCCAGCATTTT.

The V call is TRBV7-9, the J call TRBJ1-2, with TRBD1 matching 7 bases. CDR3 size: 15 residues. The germline CDR1 and CDR2 sequences are SEHNR and FQNEAQ (reference sequence). Trimming took 3 bases from V and 1 from J; bases not matched to a gene: 5. For the CDR3, the DNA is TGTGCCAGCAGCTTTGGACAGGCCCTTAACTATGGCTACACCTTC. This gives the protein CASSFGQALNYGYTF. The variable domain in full, completed from reference TRBV7-9 and TRBJ1-2, reads DTGVSQNPRHKITKRGQNVTFRCDPISEHNRLYWYRQTLGQGPEFLTYFQNEAQLEKSRLLSDRFSAERPKGSFSTLEIQRTEQGDSAMYLCASSFGQALNYGYTFGSGTRLTVV.

V and J are TRBV11-2 and TRBJ2-7; 9 bases are a match to TRBD1. V dropped 4 bases and J dropped 1; count of bases not matched to a gene: 11. Germline V lookup: CDR1 SGHAT, CDR2 FQNNGV. The CDR3 loop spans 17 amino acids. CDR3 nucleotides: TGTGCCAGCAGCTACACACGACAGGGGGGATTATCCTACGAGCAGTACTTC. The encoded protein is CASSYTRQGGLSYEQYF.

This clone was observed a single time. The chain combines TRBV5-8 with TRBJ2-2; TRBD2 agrees at 10 bases. Trimming cost V 7 bases and J 2 bases; bases outside gene matches: 11. Germline V CDR1 and CDR2: SGHTS, YDEGEE. The CDR3 length is 17 residues. Here the CDR3 reads CASSNSRTSGNTGELFF. The CDR3, as DNA: TGTGCCAGCTCCAACAGCCGGACTAGCGGTAACACCGGGGAGCTGTTTTTT. Complete variable domain (other parts from reference TRBV5-8 and TRBJ2-2): EAGVTQSPTHLIKTRGQQATLRCSPISGHTSVYWYQQALGLGLQFLLWYDEGEERNRGNFPPRFSGRQFPNYSSELNVNALELEDSALYLCASSNSRTSGNTGELFFGEGSRLTVL.

This rearrangement joins TRBV10-3 to TRBJ2-3, with D unclear. From germline, CDR1 is ENHRY and CDR2 SYGVKD. CDR3 length equals 14 residues. The V and J ends lost 3 bases and 2 bases respectively, with 9 bases between them. The CDR3 loop is CAISDRPHTDTQYF. CDR3 bases: TGTGCCATCAGTGATCGCCCGCACACAGATACGCAGTATTTT.

This clone was detected once. The rearrangement links TRBV6-1 to TRBJ1-1; D is unresolved. Germline values: CDR1 MNHNS, CDR2 SASEGT. Trimming took 7 bases from V and 0 from J, leaving 12 bases between them. The CDR3 contains 14 residues. CDR3 loop: CASKLGVMNTEAFF. DNA of the CDR3: TGTGCCAGCAAATTGGGTGTCATGAACACTGAAGCTTTCTTT.

The rearrangement uses TRBV4-1 and TRBJ2-1, with TRBD2 matching 15 bases. J gave up 0 bases and V 2 bases, and 8 bases lay outside the gene matches. The CDR3 covers 20 residues. CDR1 and CDR2 from the germline V gene are MGHRA and YSYEKL. The CDR3, as DNA: TGCGCCAGCAGCCAAACCGGGACTAGCGGGAGGTGGAGCTCCTACAATGAGCAGTTCTTC. Protein: CASSQTGTSGRWSSYNEQFF.